This T cell receptor (beta chain) comes out of a study of kidney transplant recipient with SARS-CoV-2 infection. TCRdb reprocessed the reads via MiXCR and lists one record per CDR3 protein. The sample contains roughly 230,000 distinct CDR3 sequences, 25% to 35% of which appear only once. Trimming took off 5 bases at V and 1 base at J, with 14 bases between the two ends. The CDR3 sequence is 15 residues long. CDR1 SGHTA and CDR2 FQGTGA come from the germline V gene. V and J are TRBV7-3 and TRBJ1-1; the D gene is possibly TRBD1 (5 bases). The sample was a blood sample, taken at baseline and on roughly day 110 from a kidney transplant recipient. The TCR sequence derives from a male patient between 25 and 40 years old who had COVID-19 and was a kidney transplant recipient. Some T cells may possibly be graft donor cells. Here the CDR3 DNA reads TGTGCCAGCAGCACACTGGGGGGGGGGAACACTGAAGCTTTCTTT. Amino acids: CASSTLGGGNTEAFF.